Shown below are 4 T cell receptor beta chains from a single sample sequenced in a study of cytomegalovirus exposure and HLA in healthy donors. Vbeta (60) and Jbeta (13) primers were used in the PCR. The method was immunoSEQ multiplex PCR; TCRdb's version includes in-frame clones alone and lacks a portion of them. The sample lists about 150,000 clones, 80% to 90% seen once, with more than 2% in the top ten. Source material: PBMCs. These receptors originate from a woman between 18 and 30 years old in good health and CMV-seronegative.

The rearrangement links TRBV29-1 to TRBJ2-5; 8 nucleotides align to TRBD2. V dropped 8 bases and J dropped 3; count of bases not matched to a gene: 8. The CDR3 extends over 13 amino acids. Looked up from germline, CDR1 is SQVTM and CDR2 is ANQGSEA. In nucleotides, the CDR3 is TGCAGCACATCCGGGACTAGGGAAGAGACCCAGTACTTC. Amino acid sequence: CSTSGTREETQYF.

The J gene is TRBJ2-3, the V gene TRBV5-1; 11 positions agree with TRBD2. Germline trimming cut 4 bases from V and 5 bases from J; bases unmatched to any gene: 3. The CDR3 covers 14 residues. The germline V gene encodes CDR1 SGHRS and CDR2 YFSETQ. CDR3 loop: CASSTSGGGDTQYF. As DNA, the CDR3 is TGCGCCAGCAGCACTAGCGGGGGTGGAGATACGCAGTATTTT.

This clone appeared a few times. The genes are TRBV7-6 and TRBJ2-7; a weak D match, TRBD1 (6 bases). CDR3 length: 15 amino acids. Germline-derived CDR1 and CDR2 are SGHVS and FNYEAQ. V was clipped by 0 bases and J by 4 bases, with 13 bases between them. The CDR3, as DNA: TGTGCCAGCAGCTTAGCACAGGGCGGTGCGTACGAGCAGTACTTC. Amino acids: CASSLAQGGAYEQYF.

Only a few counts were recorded for this clone. This chain links TRBV5-4 with TRBJ1-4; D perhaps matches TRBD1 (5 bases). The V end lost 3 bases, the J end lost 10 bases, and 19 bases lay between the germline ends. Germline lookup yields CDR1 SGHNT and CDR2 YYREEE (reference sequence). The CDR3 spans 15 residues. As DNA, the CDR3 is TGTGCCAGCAGCTCCCAGGGTATTAGACCCGGAAAACTGTTTTTT. This encodes CASSSQGIRPGKLFF.